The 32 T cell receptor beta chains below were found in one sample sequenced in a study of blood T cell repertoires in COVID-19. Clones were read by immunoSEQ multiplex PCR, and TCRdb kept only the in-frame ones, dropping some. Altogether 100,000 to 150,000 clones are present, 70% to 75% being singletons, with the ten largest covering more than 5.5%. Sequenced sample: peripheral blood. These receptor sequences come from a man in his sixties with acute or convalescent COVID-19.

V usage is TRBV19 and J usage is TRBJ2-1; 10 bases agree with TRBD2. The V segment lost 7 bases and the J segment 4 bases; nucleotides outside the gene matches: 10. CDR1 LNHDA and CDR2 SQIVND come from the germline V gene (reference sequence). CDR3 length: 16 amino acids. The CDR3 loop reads CASKGWSGRGYNEQFF. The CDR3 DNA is TGTGCCAGTAAGGGGTGGAGCGGGAGGGGATACAATGAGCAGTTCTTC.

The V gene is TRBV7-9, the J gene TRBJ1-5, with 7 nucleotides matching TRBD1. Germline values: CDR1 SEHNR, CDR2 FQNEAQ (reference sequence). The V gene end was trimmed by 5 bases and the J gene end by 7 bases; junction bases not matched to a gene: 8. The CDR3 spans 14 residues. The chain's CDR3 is CASSPNRGGQPQHF. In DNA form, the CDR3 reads TGTGCCAGCAGCCCCAACAGGGGAGGACAGCCCCAGCATTTT.

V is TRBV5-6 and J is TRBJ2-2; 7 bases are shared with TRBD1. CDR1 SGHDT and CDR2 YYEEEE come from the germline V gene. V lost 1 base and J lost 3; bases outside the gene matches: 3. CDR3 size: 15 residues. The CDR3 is CASSLRQGDTGELFF. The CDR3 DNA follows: TGTGCCAGCAGCTTGCGGCAGGGGGACACCGGGGAGCTGTTTTTT.

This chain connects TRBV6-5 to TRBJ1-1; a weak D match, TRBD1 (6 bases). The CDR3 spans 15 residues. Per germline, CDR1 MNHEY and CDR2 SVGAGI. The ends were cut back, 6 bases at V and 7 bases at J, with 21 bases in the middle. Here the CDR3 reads CASSFTGPRGGEAFF. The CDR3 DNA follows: TGTGCCAGCAGCTTCACCGGACCCAGGGGCGGTGAAGCTTTCTTT.

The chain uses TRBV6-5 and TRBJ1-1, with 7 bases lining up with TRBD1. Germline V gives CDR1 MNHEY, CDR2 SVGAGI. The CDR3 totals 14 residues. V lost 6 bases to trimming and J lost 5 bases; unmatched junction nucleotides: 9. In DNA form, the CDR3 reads TGTGCCAGCAGGCCACAGGGGCTGGGAACTGAAGCTTTCTTT. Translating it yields CASRPQGLGTEAFF.

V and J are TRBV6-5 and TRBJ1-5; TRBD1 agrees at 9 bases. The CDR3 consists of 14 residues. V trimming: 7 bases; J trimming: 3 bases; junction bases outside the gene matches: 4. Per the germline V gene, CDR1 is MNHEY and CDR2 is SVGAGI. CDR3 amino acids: CASKGTGPNQPQHF. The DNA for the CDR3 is TGTGCCAGCAAAGGGACAGGGCCCAATCAGCCCCAGCATTTT.

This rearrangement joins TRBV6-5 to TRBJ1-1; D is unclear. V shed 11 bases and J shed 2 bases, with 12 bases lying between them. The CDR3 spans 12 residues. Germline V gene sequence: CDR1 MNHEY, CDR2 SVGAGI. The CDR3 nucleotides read TGTGCCGCGAGCCAGGCCAACACTGAAGCTTTCTTT. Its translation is CAASQANTEAFF.

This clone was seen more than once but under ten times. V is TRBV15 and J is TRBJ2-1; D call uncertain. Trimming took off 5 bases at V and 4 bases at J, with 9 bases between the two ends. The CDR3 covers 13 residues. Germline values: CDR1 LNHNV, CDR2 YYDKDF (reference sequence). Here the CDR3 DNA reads TGTGCCACCAGCTCCAGAAAGTACAATGAGCAGTTCTTC. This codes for CATSSRKYNEQFF. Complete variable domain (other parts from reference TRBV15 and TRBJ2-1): DAMVIQNPRYQVTQFGKPVTLSCSQTLNHNVMYWYQQKSSQAPKLLFHYYDKDFNNEADTPDNFQSRRPNTSFCFLDIRSPGLGDTAMYLCATSSRKYNEQFFGPGTRLTVL.

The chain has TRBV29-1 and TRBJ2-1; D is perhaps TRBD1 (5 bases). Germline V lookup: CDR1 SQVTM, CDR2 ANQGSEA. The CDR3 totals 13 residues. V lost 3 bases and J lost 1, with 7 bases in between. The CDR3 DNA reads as TGCAGCGTTGATAGGGGATCCTACAATGAGCAGTTCTTC. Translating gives CSVDRGSYNEQFF.

CDR3 bases: TGTGCCAGCAGTTCGGTCACCGGGGAGCTGTTTTTT. Amino acids: CASSSVTGELFF. V gene TRBV6-5 combines with J gene TRBJ2-2; unclear D gene. Deletions cut 4 bases from V and 4 bases from J, with 4 bases between. The CDR3 consists of 12 residues. Germline assignment: CDR1 MNHEY and CDR2 SVGAGI.

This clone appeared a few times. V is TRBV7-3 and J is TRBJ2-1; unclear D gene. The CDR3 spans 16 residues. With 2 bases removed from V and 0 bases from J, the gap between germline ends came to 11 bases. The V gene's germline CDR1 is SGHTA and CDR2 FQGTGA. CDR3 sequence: CASSLQAPSSYNEQFF. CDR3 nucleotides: TGTGCCAGCAGCTTACAGGCACCGAGCTCCTACAATGAGCAGTTCTTC.

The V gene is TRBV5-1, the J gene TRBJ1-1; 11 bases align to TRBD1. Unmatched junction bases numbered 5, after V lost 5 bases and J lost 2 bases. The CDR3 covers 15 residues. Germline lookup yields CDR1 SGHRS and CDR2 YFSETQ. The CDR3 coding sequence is TGCGCCAGCAGATGGACAGGGGGCGATAACACTGAAGCTTTCTTT. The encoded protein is CASRWTGGDNTEAFF.

CDR3 coding DNA: TGCGCCAGCAGCTTGGTGGGACAGGAGTTGTCACCCCTCCACTTT. Translating gives CASSLVGQELSPLHF. This chain links TRBV5-1 with TRBJ1-6; TRBD1 agrees at 8 bases. Germline assignment: CDR1 SGHRS and CDR2 YFSETQ. The junction had 6 bases not matched to a gene; V was cut back by 0 bases and J by 10 bases. The CDR3 extends over 15 amino acids.

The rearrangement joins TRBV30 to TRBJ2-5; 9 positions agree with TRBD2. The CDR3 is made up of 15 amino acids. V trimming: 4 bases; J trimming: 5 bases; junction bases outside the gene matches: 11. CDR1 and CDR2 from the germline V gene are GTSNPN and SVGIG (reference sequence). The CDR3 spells CAWTRAGGPRETQYF. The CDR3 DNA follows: TGTGCCTGGACGAGGGCGGGAGGGCCGAGGGAGACCCAGTACTTC.

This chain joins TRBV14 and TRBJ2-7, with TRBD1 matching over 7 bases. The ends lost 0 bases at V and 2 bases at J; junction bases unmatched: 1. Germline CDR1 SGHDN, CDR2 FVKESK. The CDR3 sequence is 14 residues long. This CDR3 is CASSQEQGTYEQYF. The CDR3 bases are TGTGCCAGCAGCCAAGAACAGGGGACCTACGAGCAGTACTTC.

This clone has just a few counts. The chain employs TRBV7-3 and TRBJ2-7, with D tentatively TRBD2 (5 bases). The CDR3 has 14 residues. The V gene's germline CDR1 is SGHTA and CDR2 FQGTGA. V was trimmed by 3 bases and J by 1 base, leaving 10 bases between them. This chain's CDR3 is CASSFNGVSYEQYF. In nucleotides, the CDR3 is TGTGCCAGCAGCTTCAACGGGGTTTCCTACGAGCAGTACTTC.

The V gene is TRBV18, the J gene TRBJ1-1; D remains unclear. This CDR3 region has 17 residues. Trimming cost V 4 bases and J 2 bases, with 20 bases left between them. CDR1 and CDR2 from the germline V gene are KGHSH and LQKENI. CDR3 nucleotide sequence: TGTGCCAGCTCACAGACAATCAGCTACCAACCCAACACTGAAGCTTTCTTT. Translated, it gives CASSQTISYQPNTEAFF.

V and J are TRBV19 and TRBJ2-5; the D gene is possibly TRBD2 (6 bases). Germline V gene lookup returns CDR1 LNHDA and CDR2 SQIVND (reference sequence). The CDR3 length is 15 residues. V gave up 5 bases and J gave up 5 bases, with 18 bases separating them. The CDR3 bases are TGTGCCAGTAGTGCCCAGGGTCCCGGAGGGGAGACCCAGTACTTC. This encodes CASSAQGPGGETQYF.

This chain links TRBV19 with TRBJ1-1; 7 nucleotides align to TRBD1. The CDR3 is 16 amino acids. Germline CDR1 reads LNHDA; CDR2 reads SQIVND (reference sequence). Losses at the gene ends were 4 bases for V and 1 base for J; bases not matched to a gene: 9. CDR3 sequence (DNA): TGTGCCAGTAGTAGAATTACAGGGGCATCGAACACTGAAGCTTTCTTT. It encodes CASSRITGASNTEAFF.

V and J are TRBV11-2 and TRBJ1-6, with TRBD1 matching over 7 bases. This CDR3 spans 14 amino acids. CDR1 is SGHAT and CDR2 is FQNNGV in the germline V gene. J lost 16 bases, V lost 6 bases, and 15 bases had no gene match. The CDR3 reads CASSSRTGRSPLHF. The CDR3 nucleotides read TGTGCCAGCAGTTCTCGGACAGGCCGATCGCCGCTCCACTTT.

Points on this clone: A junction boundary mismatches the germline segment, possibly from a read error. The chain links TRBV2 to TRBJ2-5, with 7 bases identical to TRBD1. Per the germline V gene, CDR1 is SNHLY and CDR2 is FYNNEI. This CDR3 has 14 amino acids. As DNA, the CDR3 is TGTGCCAGCAGTGGACCGGGACAGCAAGAGGCCCAGTACTTC. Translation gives CASSGPGQQEAQYF.

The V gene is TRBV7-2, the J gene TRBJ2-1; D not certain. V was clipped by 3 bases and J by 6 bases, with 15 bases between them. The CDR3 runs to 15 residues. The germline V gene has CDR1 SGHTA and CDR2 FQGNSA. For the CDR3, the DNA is TGTGCCAGCAGCTTCTTGTTAACCCAGGTCAATGAGCAGTTCTTC. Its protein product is CASSFLLTQVNEQFF. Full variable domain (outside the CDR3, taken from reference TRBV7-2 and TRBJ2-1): GAGVSQSPSNKVTEKGKDVELRCDPISGHTALYWYRQSLGQGLEFLIYFQGNSAPDKSGLPSDRFSAERTGGSVSTLTIQRTQQEDSAVYLCASSFLLTQVNEQFFGPGTRLTVL.

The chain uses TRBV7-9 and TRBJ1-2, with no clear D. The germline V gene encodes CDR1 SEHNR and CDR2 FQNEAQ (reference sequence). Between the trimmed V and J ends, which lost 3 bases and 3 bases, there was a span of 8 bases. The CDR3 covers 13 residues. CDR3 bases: TGTGCCAGCAGCTTGGACTCCGACTATGGCTACACCTTC. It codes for CASSLDSDYGYTF.

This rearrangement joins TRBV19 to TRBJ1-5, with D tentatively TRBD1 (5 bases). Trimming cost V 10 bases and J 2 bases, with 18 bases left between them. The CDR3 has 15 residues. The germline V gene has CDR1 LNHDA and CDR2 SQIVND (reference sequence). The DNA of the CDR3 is TGTGCCACCACCGGGGGGAGTTCCGGCAATCAGCCCCAGCATTTT. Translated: CATTGGSSGNQPQHF. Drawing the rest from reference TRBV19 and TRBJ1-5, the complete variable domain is DGGITQSPKYLFRKEGQNVTLSCEQNLNHDAMYWYRQDPGQGLRLIYYSQIVNDFQKGDIAEGYSVSREKKESFPLTVTSAQKNPTAFYLCATTGGSSGNQPQHFGDGTRLSIL.

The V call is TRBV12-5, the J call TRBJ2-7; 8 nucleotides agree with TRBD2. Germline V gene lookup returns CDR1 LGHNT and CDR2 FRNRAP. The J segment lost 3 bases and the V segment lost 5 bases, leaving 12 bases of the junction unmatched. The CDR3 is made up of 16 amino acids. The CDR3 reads CASGPSKPAGVYEQYF. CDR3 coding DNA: TGTGCTAGTGGTCCCTCAAAGCCAGCGGGAGTCTACGAGCAGTACTTC. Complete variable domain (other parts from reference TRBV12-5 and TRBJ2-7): DARVTQTPRHKVTEMGQEVTMRCQPILGHNTVFWYRQTMMQGLELLAYFRNRAPLDDSGMPKDRFSAEMPDATLATLKIQPSEPRDSAVYFCASGPSKPAGVYEQYFGPGTRLTVT.

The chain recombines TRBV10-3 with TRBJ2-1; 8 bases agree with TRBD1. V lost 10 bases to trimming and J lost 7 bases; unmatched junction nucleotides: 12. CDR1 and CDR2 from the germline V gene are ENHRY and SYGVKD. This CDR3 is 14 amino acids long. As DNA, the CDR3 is TGTGCCACCCAGAGGCAGGGGGCCGGGAATGAGCAGTTCTTC. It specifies CATQRQGAGNEQFF.

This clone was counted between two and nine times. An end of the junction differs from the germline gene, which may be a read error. CDR3 region: CASSSTRVAGNTIYF. CDR3 in DNA: TGTGCGAGCAGCTCGACCCGGGTGGCTGGAAACACCATATATTTT. The V gene is TRBV5-8, the J gene TRBJ1-3, with unresolved D. Looked up from germline, CDR1 is SGHTS and CDR2 is YDEGEE. The CDR3 runs to 15 residues.

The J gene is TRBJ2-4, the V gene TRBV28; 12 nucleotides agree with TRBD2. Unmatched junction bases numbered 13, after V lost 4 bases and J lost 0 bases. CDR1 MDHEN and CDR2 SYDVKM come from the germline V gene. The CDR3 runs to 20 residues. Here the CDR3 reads CASSSPSGLAGRLAKNIQYF. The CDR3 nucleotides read TGTGCCAGCAGTTCCCCCTCGGGACTAGCGGGCAGATTAGCCAAAAACATTCAGTACTTC.

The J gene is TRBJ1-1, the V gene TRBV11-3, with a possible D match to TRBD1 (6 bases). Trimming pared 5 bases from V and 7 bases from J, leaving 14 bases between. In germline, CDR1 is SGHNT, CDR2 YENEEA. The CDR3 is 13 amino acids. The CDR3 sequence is CASSRKQGFEAFF. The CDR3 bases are TGTGCCAGCAGCCGAAAACAGGGCTTTGAAGCTTTCTTT.

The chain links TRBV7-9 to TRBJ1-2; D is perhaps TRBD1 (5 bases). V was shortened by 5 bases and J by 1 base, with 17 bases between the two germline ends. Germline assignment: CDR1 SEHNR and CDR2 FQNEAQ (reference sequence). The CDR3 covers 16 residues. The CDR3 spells CASSPAGTESNYGYTF. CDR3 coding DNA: TGTGCCAGCAGCCCGGCGGGGACGGAAAGTAACTATGGCTACACCTTC.

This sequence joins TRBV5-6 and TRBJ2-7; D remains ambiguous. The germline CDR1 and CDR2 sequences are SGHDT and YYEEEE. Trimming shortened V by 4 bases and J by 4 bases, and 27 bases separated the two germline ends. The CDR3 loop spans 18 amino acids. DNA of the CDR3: TGTGCCAGCAGCGTCGAGCTTGGGTGGGCCCCGATCTTTTACGAGCAGTACTTC. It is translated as CASSVELGWAPIFYEQYF.

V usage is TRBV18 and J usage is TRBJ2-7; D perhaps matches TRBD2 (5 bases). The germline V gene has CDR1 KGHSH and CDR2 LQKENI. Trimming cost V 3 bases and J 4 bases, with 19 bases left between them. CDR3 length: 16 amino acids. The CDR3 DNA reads TGTGCCAGCTCACCCACTAGGTCGGCGGCAAAGTACGAGCAGTACTTC. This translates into CASSPTRSAAKYEQYF.